This TCR beta chain appears in the sequencing data of a study of cytomegalovirus exposure and HLA in healthy donors. Healthy people donating bone marrow made up the donors. Trimming pared 3 bases from V and 1 base from J, leaving 7 bases between. This CDR3 contains 14 residues. In germline, CDR1 is MNHEY, CDR2 SMNVEV (reference sequence). Primers: 60 Vbeta forward and 13 Jbeta reverse. Only in-frame clones appear in the TCRdb table, and some are missing; sequencing was by immunoSEQ multiplex PCR. The repertoire holds about 160,000 clones, with roughly 85% as singletons. The TCR originated in a man younger than 30 in good health and CMV-seropositive. The sample taken for sequencing was PBMCs. The chain combines TRBV27 with TRBJ2-1; no clear D gene. The CDR3 sequence is CASSFRQSYNEQFF. The CDR3 DNA is TGTGCCAGCAGTTTTCGACAATCCTACAATGAGCAGTTCTTC.